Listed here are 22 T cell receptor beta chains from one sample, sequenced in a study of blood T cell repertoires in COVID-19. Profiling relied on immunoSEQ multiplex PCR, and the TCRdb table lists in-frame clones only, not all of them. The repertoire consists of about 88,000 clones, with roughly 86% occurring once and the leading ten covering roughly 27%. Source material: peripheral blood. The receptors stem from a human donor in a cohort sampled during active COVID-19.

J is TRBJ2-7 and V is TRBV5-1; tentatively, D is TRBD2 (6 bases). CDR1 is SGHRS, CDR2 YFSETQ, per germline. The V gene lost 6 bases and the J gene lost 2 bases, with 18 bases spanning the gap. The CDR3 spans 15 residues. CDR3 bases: TGCGCCAGCACCCCAGGGACTCGGAGGACCTACGAGCAGTACTTC. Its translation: CASTPGTRRTYEQYF.

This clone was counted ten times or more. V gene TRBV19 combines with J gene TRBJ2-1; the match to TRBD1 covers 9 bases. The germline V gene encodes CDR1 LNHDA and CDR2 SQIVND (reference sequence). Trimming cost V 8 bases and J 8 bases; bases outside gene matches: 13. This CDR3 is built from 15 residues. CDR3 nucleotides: TGTGCCAGTGGGACTGTCGGGACAGGGCTGCATGAGCAGTTCTTC. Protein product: CASGTVGTGLHEQFF.

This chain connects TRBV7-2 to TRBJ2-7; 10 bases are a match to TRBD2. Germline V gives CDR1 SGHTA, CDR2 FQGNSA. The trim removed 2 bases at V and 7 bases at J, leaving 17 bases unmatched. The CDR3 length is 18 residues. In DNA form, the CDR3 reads TGTGCCAGCAGCTTAAAGGCACTCGGACTAGCGGAGAGTAGTGAGCAGTACTTC. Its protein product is CASSLKALGLAESSEQYF.

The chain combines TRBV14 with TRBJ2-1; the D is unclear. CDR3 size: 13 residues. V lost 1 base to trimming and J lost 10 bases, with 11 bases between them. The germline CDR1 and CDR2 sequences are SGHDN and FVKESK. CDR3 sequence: CASSQGSVGEQFF. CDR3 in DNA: TGTGCCAGCAGCCAAGGCTCGGTGGGCGAGCAGTTCTTC.

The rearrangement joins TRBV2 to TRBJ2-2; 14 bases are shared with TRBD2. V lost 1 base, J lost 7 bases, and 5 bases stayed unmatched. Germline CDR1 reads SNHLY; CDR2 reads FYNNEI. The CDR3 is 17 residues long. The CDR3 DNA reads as TGTGCCAGCAGTGAAGTTGGACTAGCGGGGGGCGGCGGGGAGCTGTTTTTT. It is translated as CASSEVGLAGGGGELFF. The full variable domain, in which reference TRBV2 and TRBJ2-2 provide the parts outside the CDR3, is EPEVTQTPSHQVTQMGQEVILRCVPISNHLYFYWYRQILGQKVEFLVSFYNNEISEKSEIFDDQFSVERPDGSNFTLKIRSTKLEDSAMYFCASSEVGLAGGGGELFFGEGSRLTVL.

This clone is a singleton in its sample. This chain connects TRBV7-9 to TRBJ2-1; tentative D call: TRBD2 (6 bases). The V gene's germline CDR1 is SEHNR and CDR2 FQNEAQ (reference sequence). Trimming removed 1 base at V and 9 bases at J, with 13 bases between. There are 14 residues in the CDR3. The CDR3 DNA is TGTGCCAGCAGCTTAGGCGGGGTGGGGGGTGAGCAGTTCTTC. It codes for CASSLGGVGGEQFF.

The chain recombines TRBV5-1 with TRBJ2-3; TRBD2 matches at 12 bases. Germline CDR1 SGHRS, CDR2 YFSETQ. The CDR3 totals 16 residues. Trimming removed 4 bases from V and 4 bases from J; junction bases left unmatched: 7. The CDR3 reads CASSPITSGGPDTQYF. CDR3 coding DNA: TGCGCCAGCAGCCCCATTACTAGCGGGGGGCCAGATACGCAGTATTTT.

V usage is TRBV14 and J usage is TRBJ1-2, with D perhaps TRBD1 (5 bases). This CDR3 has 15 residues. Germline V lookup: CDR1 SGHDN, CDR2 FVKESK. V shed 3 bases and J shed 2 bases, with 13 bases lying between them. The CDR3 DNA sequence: TGTGCCAGCAGCCAGGTGGAGGGGTGGAACTATGGCTACACCTTC. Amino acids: CASSQVEGWNYGYTF.

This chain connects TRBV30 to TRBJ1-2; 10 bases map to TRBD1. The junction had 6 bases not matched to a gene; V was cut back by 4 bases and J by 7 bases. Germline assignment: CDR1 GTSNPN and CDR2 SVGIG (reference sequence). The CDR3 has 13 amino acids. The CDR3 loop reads CAWNPTGGVGYTF. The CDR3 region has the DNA TGTGCCTGGAACCCGACAGGGGGCGTTGGCTACACCTTC.

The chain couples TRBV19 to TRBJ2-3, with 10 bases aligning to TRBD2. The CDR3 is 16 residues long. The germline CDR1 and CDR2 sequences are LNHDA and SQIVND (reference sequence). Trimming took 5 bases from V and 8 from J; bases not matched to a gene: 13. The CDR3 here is CASSPAQREGRSTQYF. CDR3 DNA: TGTGCCAGTAGTCCTGCGCAGCGGGAGGGCCGAAGTACGCAGTATTTT.

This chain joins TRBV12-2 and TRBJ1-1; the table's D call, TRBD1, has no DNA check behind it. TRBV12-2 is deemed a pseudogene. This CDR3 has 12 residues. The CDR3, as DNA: TGTGCAAGTCGCCATCCAGGGGTATATCCTTTCTTT. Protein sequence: CASRHPGVYPFF.

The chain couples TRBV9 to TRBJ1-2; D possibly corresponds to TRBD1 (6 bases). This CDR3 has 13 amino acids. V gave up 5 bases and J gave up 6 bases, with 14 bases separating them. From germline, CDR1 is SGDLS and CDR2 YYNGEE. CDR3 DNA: TGTGCCAGCAGTACAGGGAGCGAGAATGGCTACACCTTC. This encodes CASSTGSENGYTF.

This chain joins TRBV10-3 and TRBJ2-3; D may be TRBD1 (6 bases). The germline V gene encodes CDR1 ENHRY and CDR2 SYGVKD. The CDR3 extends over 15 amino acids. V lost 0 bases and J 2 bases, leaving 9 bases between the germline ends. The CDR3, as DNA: TGTGCCATCAGTGAGTCACGGGACATCACAGATACGCAGTATTTT. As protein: CAISESRDITDTQYF.

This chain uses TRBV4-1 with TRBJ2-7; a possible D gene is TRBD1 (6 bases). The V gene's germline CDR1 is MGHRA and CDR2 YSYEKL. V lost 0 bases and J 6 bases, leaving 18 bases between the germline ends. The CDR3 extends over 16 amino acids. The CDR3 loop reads CASSQEVGDTRGEQYF. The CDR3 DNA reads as TGCGCCAGCAGCCAAGAAGTCGGGGACACTCGGGGCGAGCAGTACTTC.

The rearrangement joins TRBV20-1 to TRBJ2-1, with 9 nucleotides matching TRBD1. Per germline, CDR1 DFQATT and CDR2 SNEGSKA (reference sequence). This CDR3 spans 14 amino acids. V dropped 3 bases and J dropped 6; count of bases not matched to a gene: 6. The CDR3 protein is CSASGDRVSNEQFF. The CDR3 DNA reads TGCAGTGCTAGTGGGGACAGGGTTTCCAATGAGCAGTTCTTC.

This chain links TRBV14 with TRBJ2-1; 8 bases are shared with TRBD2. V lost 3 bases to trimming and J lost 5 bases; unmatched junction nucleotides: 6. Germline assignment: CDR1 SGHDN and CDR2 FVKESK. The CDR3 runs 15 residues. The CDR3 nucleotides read TGTGCCAGCAGCCATCCGGGAGGGCCCCACAATGAGCAGTTCTTC. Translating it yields CASSHPGGPHNEQFF.

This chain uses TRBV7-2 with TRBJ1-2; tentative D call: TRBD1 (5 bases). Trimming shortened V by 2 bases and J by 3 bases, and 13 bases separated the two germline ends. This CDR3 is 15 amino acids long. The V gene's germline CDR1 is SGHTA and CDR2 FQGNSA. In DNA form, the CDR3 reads TGTGCCAGCAGCTTAACAGTCCAGACAGACTATGGCTACACCTTC. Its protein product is CASSLTVQTDYGYTF.

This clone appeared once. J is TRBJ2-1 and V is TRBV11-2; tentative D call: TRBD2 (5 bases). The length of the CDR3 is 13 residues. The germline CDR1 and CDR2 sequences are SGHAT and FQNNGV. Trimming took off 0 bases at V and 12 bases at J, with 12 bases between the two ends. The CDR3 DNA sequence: TGTGCCAGCAGCTTAGATTGGGCTACTAGGCAGTTCTTC. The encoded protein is CASSLDWATRQFF.

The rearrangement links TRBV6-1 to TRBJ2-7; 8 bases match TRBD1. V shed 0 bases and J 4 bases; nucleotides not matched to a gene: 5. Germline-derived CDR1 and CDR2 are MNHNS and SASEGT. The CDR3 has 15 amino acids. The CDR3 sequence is CASSEAGTGSYEQYF. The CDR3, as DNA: TGTGCCAGCAGTGAAGCGGGGACAGGTTCTTACGAGCAGTACTTC.

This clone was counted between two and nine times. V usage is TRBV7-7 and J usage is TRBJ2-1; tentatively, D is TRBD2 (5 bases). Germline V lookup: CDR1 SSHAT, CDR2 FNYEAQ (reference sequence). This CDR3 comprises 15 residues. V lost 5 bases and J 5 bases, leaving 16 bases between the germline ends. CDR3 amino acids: CASSRGLPPDNEQFF. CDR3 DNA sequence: TGTGCCAGCAGCCGTGGACTTCCCCCTGACAATGAGCAGTTCTTC.

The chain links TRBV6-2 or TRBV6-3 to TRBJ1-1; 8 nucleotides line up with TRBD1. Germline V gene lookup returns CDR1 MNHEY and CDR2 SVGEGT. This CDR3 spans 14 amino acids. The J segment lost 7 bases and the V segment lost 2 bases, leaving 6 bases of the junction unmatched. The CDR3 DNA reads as TGTGCCAGCAGTTACGCGCAGGGGGCTTTTGAAGCTTTCTTT. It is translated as CASSYAQGAFEAFF.

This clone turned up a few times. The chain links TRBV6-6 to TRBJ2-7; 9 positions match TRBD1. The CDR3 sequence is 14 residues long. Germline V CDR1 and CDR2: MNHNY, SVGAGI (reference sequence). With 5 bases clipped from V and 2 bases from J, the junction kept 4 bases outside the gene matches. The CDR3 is CASSTGQGTYEQYF. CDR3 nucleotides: TGTGCCAGCAGTACGGGACAGGGAACCTACGAGCAGTACTTC.